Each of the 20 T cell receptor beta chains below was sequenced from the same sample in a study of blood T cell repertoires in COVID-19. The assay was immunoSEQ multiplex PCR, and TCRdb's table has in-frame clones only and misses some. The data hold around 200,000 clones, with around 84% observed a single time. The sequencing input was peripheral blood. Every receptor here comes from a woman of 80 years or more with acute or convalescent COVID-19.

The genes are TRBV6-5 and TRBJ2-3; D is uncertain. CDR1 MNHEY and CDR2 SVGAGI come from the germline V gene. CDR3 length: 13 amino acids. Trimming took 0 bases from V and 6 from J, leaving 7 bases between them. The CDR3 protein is CASSYSYVDTQYF. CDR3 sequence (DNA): TGTGCCAGCAGTTACTCCTACGTCGATACGCAGTATTTT.

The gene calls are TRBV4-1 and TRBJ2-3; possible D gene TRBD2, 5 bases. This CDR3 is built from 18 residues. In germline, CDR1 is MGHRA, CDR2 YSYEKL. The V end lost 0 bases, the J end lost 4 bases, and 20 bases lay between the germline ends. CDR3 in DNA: TGCGCCAGCAGCCAAGACCCGACGGGTGGGAGCGCTGCAGATACGCAGTATTTT. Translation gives CASSQDPTGGSAADTQYF.

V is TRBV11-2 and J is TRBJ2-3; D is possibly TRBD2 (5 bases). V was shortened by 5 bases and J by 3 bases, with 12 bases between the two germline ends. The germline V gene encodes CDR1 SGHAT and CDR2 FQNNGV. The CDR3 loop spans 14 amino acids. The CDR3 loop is CASSPRTFTDTQYF. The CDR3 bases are TGTGCCAGCAGCCCACGGACTTTTACAGATACGCAGTATTTT.

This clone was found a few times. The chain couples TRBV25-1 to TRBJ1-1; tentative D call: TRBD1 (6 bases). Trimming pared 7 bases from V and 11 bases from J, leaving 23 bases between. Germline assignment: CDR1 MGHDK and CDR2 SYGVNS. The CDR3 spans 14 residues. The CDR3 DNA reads TGTGCCAGCAAACCTCCCGGGACATTTTCGACGGCTTTCTTT. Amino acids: CASKPPGTFSTAFF.

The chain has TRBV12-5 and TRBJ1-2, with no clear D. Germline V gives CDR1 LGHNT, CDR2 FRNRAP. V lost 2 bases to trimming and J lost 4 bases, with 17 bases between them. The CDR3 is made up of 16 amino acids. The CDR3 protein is CASGLFRREAAYGYTF. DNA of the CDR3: TGTGCTAGTGGTTTGTTCCGTCGGGAGGCTGCCTATGGCTACACCTTC.

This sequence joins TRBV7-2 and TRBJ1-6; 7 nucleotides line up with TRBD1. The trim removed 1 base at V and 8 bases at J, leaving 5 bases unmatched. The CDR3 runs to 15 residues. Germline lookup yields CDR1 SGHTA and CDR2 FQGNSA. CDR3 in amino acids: CASSLGGTVDSPLHF. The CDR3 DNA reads TGTGCCAGCAGCTTAGGAGGGACAGTGGATTCACCCCTCCACTTT.

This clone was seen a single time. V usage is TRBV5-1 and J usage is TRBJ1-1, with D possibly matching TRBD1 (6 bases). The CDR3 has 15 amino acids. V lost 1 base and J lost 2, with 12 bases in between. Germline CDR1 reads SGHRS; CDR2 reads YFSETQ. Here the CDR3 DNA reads TGCGCCAGCAGCTTGTTCAGGACAGAAAACACTGAAGCTTTCTTT. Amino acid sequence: CASSLFRTENTEAFF.

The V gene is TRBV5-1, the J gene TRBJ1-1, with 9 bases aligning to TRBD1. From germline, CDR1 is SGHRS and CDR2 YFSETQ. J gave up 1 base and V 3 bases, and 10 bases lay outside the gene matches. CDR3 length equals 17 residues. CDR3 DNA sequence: TGCGCCAGCAGCTCTGGACCCACGGGACAGGGGAACACTGAAGCTTTCTTT. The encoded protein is CASSSGPTGQGNTEAFF.

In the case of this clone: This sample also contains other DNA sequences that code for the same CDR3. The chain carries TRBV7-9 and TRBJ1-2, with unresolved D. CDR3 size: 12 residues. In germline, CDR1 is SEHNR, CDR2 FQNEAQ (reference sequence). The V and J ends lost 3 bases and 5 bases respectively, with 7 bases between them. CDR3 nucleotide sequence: TGTGCCAGCAGCTTTCCGGGGTATGGCTACACCTTC. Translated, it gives CASSFPGYGYTF.

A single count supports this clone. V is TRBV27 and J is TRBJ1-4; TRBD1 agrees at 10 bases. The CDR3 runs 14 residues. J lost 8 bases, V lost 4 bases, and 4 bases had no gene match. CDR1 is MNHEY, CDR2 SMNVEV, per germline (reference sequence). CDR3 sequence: CASSSWDRGEKLFF. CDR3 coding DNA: TGTGCCAGCAGTTCGTGGGACAGGGGAGAAAAACTGTTTTTT.

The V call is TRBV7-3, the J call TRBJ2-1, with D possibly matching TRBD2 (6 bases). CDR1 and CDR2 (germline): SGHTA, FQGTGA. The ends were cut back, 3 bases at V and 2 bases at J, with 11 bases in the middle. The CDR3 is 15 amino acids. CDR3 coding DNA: TGTGCCAGCAGCTTGGGACTCCTGGCCTACAATGAGCAGTTCTTC. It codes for CASSLGLLAYNEQFF.

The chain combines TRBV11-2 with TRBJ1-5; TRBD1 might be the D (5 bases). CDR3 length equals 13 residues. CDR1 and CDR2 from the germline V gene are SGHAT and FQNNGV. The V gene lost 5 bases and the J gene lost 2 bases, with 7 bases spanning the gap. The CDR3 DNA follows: TGTGCCAGCAGCCGGGGGGGCAATCAGCCCCAGCATTTT. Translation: CASSRGGNQPQHF.

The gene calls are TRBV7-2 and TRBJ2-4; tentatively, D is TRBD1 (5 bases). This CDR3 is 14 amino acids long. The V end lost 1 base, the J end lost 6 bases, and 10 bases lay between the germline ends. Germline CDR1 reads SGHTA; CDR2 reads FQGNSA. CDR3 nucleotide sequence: TGTGCCAGCAGCTTAGGGGCAGGGTCAAACATTCAGTACTTC. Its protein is CASSLGAGSNIQYF.

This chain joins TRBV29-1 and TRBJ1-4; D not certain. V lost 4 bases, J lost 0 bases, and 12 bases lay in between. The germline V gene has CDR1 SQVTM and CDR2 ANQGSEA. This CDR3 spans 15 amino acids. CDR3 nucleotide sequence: TGCAGCGTTGTGGGCAGAACCACAACTAATGAAAAACTGTTTTTT. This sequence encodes CSVVGRTTTNEKLFF.

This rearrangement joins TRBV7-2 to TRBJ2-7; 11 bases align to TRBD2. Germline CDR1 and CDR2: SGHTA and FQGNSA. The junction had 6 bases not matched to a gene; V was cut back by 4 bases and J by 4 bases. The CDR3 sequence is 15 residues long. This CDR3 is CASSSEGTSGYEQYF. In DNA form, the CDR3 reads TGTGCCAGCAGCTCAGAAGGGACTAGCGGTTACGAGCAGTACTTC.

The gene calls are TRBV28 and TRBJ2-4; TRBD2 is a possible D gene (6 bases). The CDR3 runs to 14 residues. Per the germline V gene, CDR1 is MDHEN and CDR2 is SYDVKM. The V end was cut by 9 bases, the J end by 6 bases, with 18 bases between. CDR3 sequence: CASTGGVGGNIQYF. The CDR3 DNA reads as TGTGCCAGTACAGGAGGGGTTGGCGGAAACATTCAGTACTTC. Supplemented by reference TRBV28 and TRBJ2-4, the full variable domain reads DVKVTQSSRYLVKRTGEKVFLECVQDMDHENMFWYRQDPGLGLRLIYFSYDVKMKEKGDIPEGYSVSREKKERFSLILESASTNQTSMYLCASTGGVGGNIQYFGAGTRLSVL.

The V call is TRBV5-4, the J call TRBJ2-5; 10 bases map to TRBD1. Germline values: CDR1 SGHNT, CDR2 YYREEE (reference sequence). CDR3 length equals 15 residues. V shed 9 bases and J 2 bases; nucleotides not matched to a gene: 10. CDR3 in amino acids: CAKASGTGAQETQYF. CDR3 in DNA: TGTGCCAAAGCTTCCGGGACAGGGGCACAAGAGACCCAGTACTTC. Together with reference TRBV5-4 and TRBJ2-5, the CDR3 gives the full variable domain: ETGVTQSPTHLIKTRGQQVTLRCSSQSGHNTVSWYQQALGQGPQFIFQYYREEENGRGNFPPRFSGLQFPNYSSELNVNALELDDSALYLCAKASGTGAQETQYFGPGTRLLVL.

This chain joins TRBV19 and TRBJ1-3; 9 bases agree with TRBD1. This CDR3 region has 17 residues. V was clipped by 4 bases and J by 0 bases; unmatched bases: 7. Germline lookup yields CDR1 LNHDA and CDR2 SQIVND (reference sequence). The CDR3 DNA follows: TGTGCCAGTAGTAGAAGGACAGGGGCTTCCTCTGGAAACACCATATATTTT. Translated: CASSRRTGASSGNTIYF.

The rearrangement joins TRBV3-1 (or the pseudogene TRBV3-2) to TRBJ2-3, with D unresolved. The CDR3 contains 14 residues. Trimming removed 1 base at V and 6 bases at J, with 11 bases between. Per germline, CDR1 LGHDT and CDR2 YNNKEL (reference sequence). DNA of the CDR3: TGTGCCAGCAGCCAAGTCTCAACCGAGGATACGCAGTATTTT. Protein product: CASSQVSTEDTQYF.

The CDR3 DNA reads TGTGCCAGCAGCCTCACCGGGACAGGGTACGAGCAGTACTTC. Amino acids: CASSLTGTGYEQYF. V usage is TRBV28 and J usage is TRBJ2-7, with TRBD1 matching 9 bases. J was trimmed by 4 bases and V by 6 bases; bases with no gene match: 7. This CDR3 is 14 amino acids long. Germline V gene sequence: CDR1 MDHEN, CDR2 SYDVKM.